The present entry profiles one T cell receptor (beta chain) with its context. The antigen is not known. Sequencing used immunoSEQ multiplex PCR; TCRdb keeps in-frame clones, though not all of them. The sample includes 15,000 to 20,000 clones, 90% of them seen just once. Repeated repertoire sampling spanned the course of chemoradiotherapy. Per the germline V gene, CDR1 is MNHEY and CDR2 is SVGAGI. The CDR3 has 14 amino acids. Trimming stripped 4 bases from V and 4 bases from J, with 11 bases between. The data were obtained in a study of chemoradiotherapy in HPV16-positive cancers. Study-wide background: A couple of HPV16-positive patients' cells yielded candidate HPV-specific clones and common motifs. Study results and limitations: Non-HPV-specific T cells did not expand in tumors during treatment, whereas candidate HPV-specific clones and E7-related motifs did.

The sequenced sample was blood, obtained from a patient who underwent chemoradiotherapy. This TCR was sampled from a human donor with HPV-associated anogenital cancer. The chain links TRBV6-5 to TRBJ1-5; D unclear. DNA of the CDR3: TGTGCCAGCAGTTCTATGGCAGTGAATCAGCCCCAGCATTTT. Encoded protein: CASSSMAVNQPQHF.